The rows below give T cell receptor beta chains drawn from one sample of a study of blood T cells in healthy people across ages. One entry per CDR3 protein results from TCRdb running MiXCR on the 5' RACE reads. The sample contains approximately 800,000 distinct CDR3 sequences, 35% to 40% of which appear only once. The sequencing sample was made of blood. The receptors derive from a man aged 18-30 years in good health. Each CDR3 is given with its conserved first and last residue. The D gene is left open where the match is weak. Clone size is given for some rows only: seen once, a few or many times, or a class if the clone is expanded.

V	size	D	J	DNA	CDR3
TRBV6-5	-	-	TRBJ2-1	TGTGCCAGCAGTTACTCGTCTACAGTTGACTCCAATGAGCAGTTCTTC	CASSYSSTVDSNEQFF
TRBV7-8	few	TRBD2	TRBJ2-3	TGTGCCAGCAGCTTAAAGCGGGGGGCAGATACGCAGTATTTT	CASSLKRGADTQYF
TRBV28	few	-	TRBJ2-1	TGTGCCAGCAGAGGGGACCGGGACGGGAATGAGCAGTTCTTC	CASRGDRDGNEQFF
TRBV6-5	many	TRBD1	TRBJ2-7	TGTGCCAGCACCACGACAGGGGGCTTCGGGTACGAGCAGTACTTC	CASTTTGGFGYEQYF
TRBV6-5	-	TRBD1	TRBJ2-1	TGTGCCAGCAGTTACTCTGGGACAGGGGTTGTAGGTGAGCAGTTCTTC	CASSYSGTGVVGEQFF
TRBV7-9	-	TRBD2	TRBJ2-6	TGTGCCACATTATCCGGGGGGACTGGGGCCAACGTCCTGACTTTC	CATLSGGTGANVLTF
TRBV9	-	-	TRBJ1-2	TGTGCCAGCAGCGTAGGAGGGACCGCTAACTATGGCTACACCTTC	CASSVGGTANYGYTF
TRBV5-6	many	TRBD1	TRBJ2-7	TGTGCCAGCAGCCTGGACAGGGGAGGCGAGCAGTACTTC	CASSLDRGGEQYF
TRBV20-1	-	TRBD1	TRBJ2-3	TGCAGTGCTAGGGCCCCCGTTGGACAGGGGAGGACAGATACGCAGTATTTT	CSARAPVGQGRTDTQYF
TRBV7-2	few	-	TRBJ2-5	TGTGCCAGCAGCTTAGCTAGACTAGGGGAGACCCAGTACTTC	CASSLARLGETQYF
TRBV7-2	-	-	TRBJ2-5	TGTGCCAGCAGCTCCGTCCCGGGACGTTACCAAGAGACCCAGTACTTC	CASSSVPGRYQETQYF
TRBV27	-	TRBD1	TRBJ2-2	TGTGCCAGCAGTCCCGGGACAGGGACCGGGGAGCTGTTTTTT	CASSPGTGTGELFF
TRBV7-8	-	-	TRBJ2-3	TGTGCCAGCACCCCGAACAGGGTAGATACGCAGTATTTT	CASTPNRVDTQYF
TRBV7-2	few	-	TRBJ2-1	TGTGCCAGCAGCCGAAATTACCCCCCTTACAATGAGCAGTTCTTC	CASSRNYPPYNEQFF
TRBV4-1	few	TRBD1	TRBJ2-7	TGCGCCAGCAGCCAAGGATGGGCAGGGGGCTCCTACGAGCAGTACTTC	CASSQGWAGGSYEQYF
TRBV4-1	-	-	TRBJ1-2	TGCACCAGCAGCCAAGACGGGGGTGGCTACACCTTC	CTSSQDGGGYTF
TRBV12-3/TRBV12-4	-	-	TRBJ1-3	TGTGCCAGCAGTTTAAGGGAGGTGATTGCCTCTGGAAACACCATATATTTT	CASSLREVIASGNTIYF
TRBV20-1	many	TRBD1	TRBJ1-2	TGCAGTGCAGGGTTGCCCCCGGGACAGGGTGCAAGATTCTATGGCTACACCTTC	CSAGLPPGQGARFYGYTF
TRBV12-3/TRBV12-4	few	-	TRBJ1-4	TGTGCCAGCAGTTTAGCGCGGAGGGGACTAGATGAAAAACTGTTTTTT	CASSLARRGLDEKLFF
TRBV19	-	-	TRBJ2-6	TGTGCCAGTAGTATAGACGGGGGTAAATGGGACTCTGGGGCCAACGTCCTGACTTTC	CASSIDGGKWDSGANVLTF
TRBV18	-	TRBD1	TRBJ1-2	TGTGCCAGCTCTACAGGGGAGAACTATGGTTACACCTTC	CASSTGENYGYTF
TRBV6-6	-	-	TRBJ1-1	TGTGCCAGCAGTACACCACCCGGCAGAAAAATCGGCACTGAAGCTTTCTTT	CASSTPPGRKIGTEAFF
TRBV7-2	-	-	TRBJ2-7	TGTGCCAGCAGCTTACAGAATTCCTACGAGCAGTACTTC	CASSLQNSYEQYF
TRBV29-1	few	TRBD1	TRBJ2-7	TGCAGCTCTAGGACAGGAGGCTACAATGAGCAGTACTTC	CSSRTGGYNEQYF
TRBV7-2	-	-	TRBJ2-7	TGTGCCAGCAAACTGCACCACGAGCAGTACTTC	CASKLHHEQYF
TRBV5-6	few	TRBD2	TRBJ2-1	TGTGCCAGCAGCCCTTCCAAGGGAGGGGCAGAGCAGTTCTTC	CASSPSKGGAEQFF
TRBV20-1	-	-	TRBJ2-7	TGCAGTGCGGGGGGACGGGGAAGGTCCGAGCAGTACTTC	CSAGGRGRSEQYF
TRBV20-1	-	TRBD2	TRBJ2-1	TGCAGTGCTAGCTTAGCGGGGGGGTTCTACAATGAGCAGTTCTTC	CSASLAGGFYNEQFF